The clone carrying this TCR beta chain was recorded once. In the source study's methods: Amplification of reference gene primers provided the estimated nucleated cell counts. Here immunoSEQ multiplex PCR was the method, and the copy in TCRdb shows in-frame clones only, minus some. That table supplies the V and J calls and clone size; D and trimming were determined from the DNA. In the table there are roughly 87,000 clones, about 87% of which are singletons. These data belong to a study of blood T cell repertoires in COVID-19. Background on the study: COVID-19 samples, acute and convalescent, were from the United States, Italy and Spain. PBMCs, B-cell-depleted T cells, or T cells provided the cDNA or gDNA that made up the material.

CDR3 length: 12 residues. The ends were cut back, 2 bases at V and 7 bases at J, with 9 bases in the middle. Germline values: CDR1 SGHKS, CDR2 YYEKEE (reference sequence). The chain joins TRBV5-5 to TRBJ1-1; D unresolved. The source material was peripheral blood. The receptor was isolated from a man aged 40-55 years with acute or convalescent COVID-19. The CDR3 loop reads CASSFPGGEAFF. In DNA, the CDR3 is TGTGCCAGCAGCTTTCCAGGAGGTGAAGCTTTCTTT.